The T cell receptor beta chain described here comes from a study of blood T cell repertoires in COVID-19. CDR3 length: 16 residues. CDR1 is SNHLY, CDR2 FYNNEI, per germline. V was trimmed by 5 bases and J by 0 bases, leaving 13 bases between them. Original handling: Amplifying reference gene primers gave estimates of nucleated cell counts. Libraries were prepared by immunoSEQ multiplex PCR; TCRdb keeps only in-frame clonotypes and omits some of them. From that table come the V and J calls and clone size; the DNA was used to work out D and trimming. This table holds over 200,000 clones, around 85% found once. This clone occurred once.

Sequencing used PBMCs or T cells enriched from blood (not recorded which). The chain carries TRBV2 and TRBJ2-2; TRBD1 is a possible D gene (6 bases). This clonotype was obtained from a man aged 35 to 55 who had recovered from COVID-19. The CDR3 region is CASSRTDPTNTGELFF. CDR3 DNA sequence: TGTGCCAGCAGTCGGACAGACCCAACGAACACCGGGGAGCTGTTTTTT.